This TCR beta chain emerged from a study of cytomegalovirus exposure and HLA in healthy donors. Study-wide points: HLA allele associations emerged for around 15,000 TCR beta sequences in a later analysis, at 0.05 false discovery rate. Accurate predictions that matched the HLA-A and HLA-B alleles of most subjects were reportedly made from TCR beta sequences. Within an earlier analysis, most TCR beta V segments proved productive either about 87% or about 30% of the time.

In the PCR, 60 Vbeta and 13 Jbeta primers were used. The table came from immunoSEQ multiplex PCR; TCRdb's copy has only in-frame clones and leaves some out. The data contain about 120,000 clones, 50% to 75% of them seen just once; the ten biggest clones take up more than 6.5%. Comment on this clone: Its antigen remains unidentified.

It was healthy bone marrow donors who served as donors. This CDR3 spans 15 amino acids. Trimming removed 7 bases from V and 4 bases from J; junction bases left unmatched: 11. Germline-derived CDR1 and CDR2 are SNHLY and FYNNEI. This sequence originates from a woman between 35 and 50 years old in good health and CMV-seropositive. Sequencing input: PBMCs. The chain recombines TRBV2 with TRBJ1-2; TRBD1 matches at 8 bases. This chain's CDR3 is CASIADRGRTYGYTF. As DNA, the CDR3 is TGTGCCAGCATTGCCGACAGGGGAAGGACCTATGGCTACACCTTC. The variable domain in full, with the rest retrieved from reference TRBV2 and TRBJ1-2, is EPEVTQTPSHQVTQMGQEVILRCVPISNHLYFYWYRQILGQKVEFLVSFYNNEISEKSEIFDDQFSVERPDGSNFTLKIRSTKLEDSAMYFCASIADRGRTYGYTFGSGTRLTVV.